The clone carrying this T cell receptor beta chain was observed a few times. The data were taken from a study of T cells in Graves' hyperthyroidism and ophthalmopathy. Authors of the study amplified TCR beta CDR3 regions from RNA transcripts. The HTBI set primed first-round TCR CDR3 RT-PCR. TCRdb processed the multiplex PCR reads anew with MiXCR; each CDR3 protein has one entry. The sample consists of approximately 400,000 distinct CDR3 sequences, approximately 12% of them appearing once. The CDR3 length is 15 residues. The J segment lost 1 base and the V segment lost 8 bases, leaving 9 bases of the junction unmatched. The germline gives CDR1 LNHDA, CDR2 SQIVND (reference sequence).

The chain combines TRBV19 with TRBJ2-3; 7 positions agree with TRBD1. The sequenced sample was blood. This TCR was sampled from a man aged 25 to 45 with Graves' hyperthyroidism that later progressed to Graves' ophthalmopathy. The CDR3 nucleotides are TGTGCCAGTCGAATACAGGGGAGCGGCACAGATACGCAGTATTTT. It encodes CASRIQGSGTDTQYF.